This T cell receptor beta chain originates from a study of patients and donors after allogeneic stem cell transplantation. This clonotype was recorded a few times. TCRdb ran MiXCR on the RT-PCR reads and lists one entry per CDR3 protein. The data contain roughly 940,000 distinct CDR3 sequences, around 17% of them seen just once; the ten biggest clones take up about 6%. The sequenced sample consisted of blood, either unsorted or a sorted T cell fraction (not recorded which). The receptor was derived from a human donor who was either an allogeneic HSCT recipient or a stem cell or donor lymphocyte infusion donor (not recorded which). It is not recorded whose cells these are; they may come from a transplant donor.

CDR3 loop: CAITPALYNEQFF. The CDR3 DNA follows: TGTGCCATCACCCCTGCCTTGTACAATGAGCAGTTCTTC. The rearrangement uses TRBV10-3 and TRBJ2-1; D is undetermined. V lost 7 bases and J lost 4, with 11 bases in between. This CDR3 has 13 residues. Germline V gene data show CDR1 as ENHRY and CDR2 as SYGVKD.